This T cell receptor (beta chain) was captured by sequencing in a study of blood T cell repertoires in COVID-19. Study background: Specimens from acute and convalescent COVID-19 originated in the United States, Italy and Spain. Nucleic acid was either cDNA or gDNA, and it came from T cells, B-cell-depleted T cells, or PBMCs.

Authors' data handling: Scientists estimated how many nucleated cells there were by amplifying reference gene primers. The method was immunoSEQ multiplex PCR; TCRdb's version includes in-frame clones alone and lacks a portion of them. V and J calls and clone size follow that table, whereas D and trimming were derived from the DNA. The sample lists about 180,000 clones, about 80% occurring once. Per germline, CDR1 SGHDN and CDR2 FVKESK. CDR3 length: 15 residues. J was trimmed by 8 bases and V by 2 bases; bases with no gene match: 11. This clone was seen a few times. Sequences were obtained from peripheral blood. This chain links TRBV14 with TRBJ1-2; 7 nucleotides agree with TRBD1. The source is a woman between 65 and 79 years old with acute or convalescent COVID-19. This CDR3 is CASSQNMDRSGGYTF. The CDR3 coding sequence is TGTGCCAGCAGCCAAAACATGGACAGGTCCGGCGGCTACACCTTC.